A single sample gave rise to the 9 T cell receptor beta chains below, sequenced in a study of T cells in Graves' hyperthyroidism and ophthalmopathy. RNA transcripts provided the source from which TCR beta CDR3 regions were amplified. The HTBI set primed first-round TCR CDR3 RT-PCR. TCRdb reprocessed the multiplex PCR reads with MiXCR, giving one entry per CDR3 protein. The table lists roughly 360,000 distinct CDR3 sequences, around an eighth of them singletons, with less than 25% in the top ten. Input material: blood. The receptors originated from a man under 40 with Graves' hyperthyroidism that later progressed to Graves' ophthalmopathy.

Ten or more counts support this clonotype. The gene calls are TRBV11-2 and TRBJ1-2, with D possibly TRBD1 on 6 matching bases. The CDR3 is 15 amino acids. V lost 5 bases and J lost 1, with 14 bases in between. Germline values: CDR1 SGHAT, CDR2 FQNNGV. The CDR3 region has the DNA TGTGCCAGCAGCCCCCGACAGGTTTATAACTATGGCTACACCTTC. It yields the protein CASSPRQVYNYGYTF.

Comment on this clonotype: A much bigger clone sits one base away, suggesting this may be a read error. Since no conserved phenylalanine or tryptophan closes the CDR3, a read error is the likely cause. This chain uses TRBV9 with TRBJ1-5; D perhaps matches TRBD1 (5 bases). The germline gives CDR1 SGDLS, CDR2 YYNGEE. V lost 3 bases and J 2 bases, leaving 9 bases between the germline ends. The CDR3 totals 14 residues. The CDR3 DNA is TGTGCCAGCAGCGAGGGAGGGGGCAATCAGCCCCAGCATCTT. It is translated as CASSEGGGNQPQHL.

The gene calls are TRBV2 and TRBJ2-2; 9 nucleotides line up with TRBD1. Per germline, CDR1 SNHLY and CDR2 FYNNEI. V trimming: 4 bases; J trimming: 7 bases; junction bases outside the gene matches: 4. The CDR3 extends over 14 amino acids. The CDR3 sequence: CASSGGQGGGELFF. The CDR3 DNA reads TGTGCCAGCAGTGGGGGACAGGGAGGCGGGGAGCTGTTTTTT.

This clonotype was seen ten or more times. The V call is TRBV18, the J call TRBJ1-1; no clear D gene. This CDR3 is 13 amino acids long. CDR1 and CDR2 (germline): KGHSH, LQKENI. V lost 6 bases and J 6 bases, leaving 14 bases between the germline ends. CDR3 protein: CASSRVRSSEAFF. The CDR3 DNA follows: TGTGCCAGCTCTAGGGTGCGGAGCTCTGAAGCTTTCTTT. The whole variable domain, remainder taken from reference TRBV18 and TRBJ1-1, is NAGVMQNPRHLVRRRGQEARLRCSPMKGHSHVYWYRQLPEEGLKFMVYLQKENIIDESGMPKERFSAEFPKEGPSILRIQQVVRGDSAAYFCASSRVRSSEAFFGQGTRLTVV.

The gene calls are TRBV4-1 and TRBJ1-1; 7 nucleotides agree with TRBD1. This CDR3 spans 15 amino acids. The V gene end was trimmed by 4 bases and the J gene end by 1 base; junction bases not matched to a gene: 6. Germline CDR1 MGHRA, CDR2 YSYEKL. The CDR3 DNA reads as TGCGCCAGCAGCCCCCCAAGGACAGGGAACACTGAAGCTTTCTTT. This codes for CASSPPRTGNTEAFF.

In this sample, this clonotype turned up many times. V and J are TRBV6-2 or TRBV6-3 and TRBJ1-5; 7 bases are a match to TRBD1. The CDR3 runs to 13 residues. The germline gives CDR1 MNHEY, CDR2 SVGEGT. J gave up 1 base and V 6 bases, and 0 bases lay outside the gene matches. CDR3 in amino acids: CASRDRSNQPQHF. CDR3 sequence (DNA): TGTGCCAGCAGGGACAGGAGCAATCAGCCCCAGCATTTT.

This clonotype was found many times. The chain links TRBV7-6 to TRBJ1-1; 11 bases line up with TRBD1. This CDR3 is 17 amino acids long. The junction had 9 bases not matched to a gene; V was cut back by 1 base and J by 5 bases. The germline gives CDR1 SGHVS, CDR2 FNYEAQ. CDR3 protein: CASSLGRGQGALTEAFF. The DNA for the CDR3 is TGTGCCAGCAGCTTAGGAAGAGGACAGGGGGCGCTTACTGAAGCTTTCTTT.

This clonotype was seen at least ten times. The rearrangement links TRBV28 to TRBJ1-2; 7 nucleotides match TRBD1. This CDR3 has 16 residues. Germline CDR1 and CDR2: MDHEN and SYDVKM. The junction had 17 bases not matched to a gene; V was cut back by 7 bases and J by 6 bases. CDR3 residues: CASTLDSTGTINGYTF. The DNA of the CDR3 is TGTGCCAGCACCCTGGATTCGACAGGGACCATCAATGGCTACACCTTC.

This clonotype was seen only a few times. V usage is TRBV12-3 or TRBV12-4 and J usage is TRBJ1-3, with no clear D. Trimming took 5 bases from V and 5 from J, leaving 1 base between them. The CDR3 is 10 amino acids. The CDR3 DNA follows: TGTGCCAGCAGTAGAAACACCATATATTTT. Its protein is CASSRNTIYF.